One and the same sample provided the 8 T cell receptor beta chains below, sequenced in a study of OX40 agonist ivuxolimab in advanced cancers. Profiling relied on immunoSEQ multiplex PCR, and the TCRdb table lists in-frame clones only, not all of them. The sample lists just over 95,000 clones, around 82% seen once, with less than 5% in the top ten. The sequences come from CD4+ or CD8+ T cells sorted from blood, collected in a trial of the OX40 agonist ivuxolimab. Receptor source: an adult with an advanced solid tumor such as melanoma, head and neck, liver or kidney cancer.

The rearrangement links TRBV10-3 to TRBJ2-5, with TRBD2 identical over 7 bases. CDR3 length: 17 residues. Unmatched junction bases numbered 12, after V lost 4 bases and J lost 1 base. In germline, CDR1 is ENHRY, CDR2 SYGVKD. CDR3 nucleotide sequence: TGTGCCATCAGTGGGAGAGCTGCGGGAGACCTCCAAGAGACCCAGTACTTC. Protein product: CAISGRAAGDLQETQYF.

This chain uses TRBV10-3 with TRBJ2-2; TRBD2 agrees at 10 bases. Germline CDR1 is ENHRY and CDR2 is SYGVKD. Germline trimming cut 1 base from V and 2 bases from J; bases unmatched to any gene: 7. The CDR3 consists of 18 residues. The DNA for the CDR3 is TGTGCCATCAGTGAGTTTACCCCTAGCGGGAGCAACACCGGGGAGCTGTTTTTT. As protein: CAISEFTPSGSNTGELFF.

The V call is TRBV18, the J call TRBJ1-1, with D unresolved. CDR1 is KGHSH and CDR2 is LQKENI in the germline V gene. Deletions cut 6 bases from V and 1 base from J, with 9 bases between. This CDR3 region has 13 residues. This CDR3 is CASSVDGNTEAFF. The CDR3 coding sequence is TGTGCCAGCTCCGTTGACGGGAACACTGAAGCTTTCTTT. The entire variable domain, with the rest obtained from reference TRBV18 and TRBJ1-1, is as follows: NAGVMQNPRHLVRRRGQEARLRCSPMKGHSHVYWYRQLPEEGLKFMVYLQKENIIDESGMPKERFSAEFPKEGPSILRIQQVVRGDSAAYFCASSVDGNTEAFFGQGTRLTVV.

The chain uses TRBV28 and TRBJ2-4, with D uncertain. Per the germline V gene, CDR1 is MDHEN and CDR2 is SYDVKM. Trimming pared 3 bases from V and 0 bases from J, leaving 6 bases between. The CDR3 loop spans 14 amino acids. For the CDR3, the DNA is TGTGCCAGCAGTTTTGGGGAAGCCAAAAACATTCAGTACTTC. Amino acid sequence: CASSFGEAKNIQYF.

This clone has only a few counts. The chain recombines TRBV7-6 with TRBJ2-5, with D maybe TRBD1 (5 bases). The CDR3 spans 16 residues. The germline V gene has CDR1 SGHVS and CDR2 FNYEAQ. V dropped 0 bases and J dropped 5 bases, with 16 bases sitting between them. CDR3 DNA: TGTGCCAGCAGCTTAGCGCGGAAGGGGCTTGGGGAGACCCAGTACTTC. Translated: CASSLARKGLGETQYF.

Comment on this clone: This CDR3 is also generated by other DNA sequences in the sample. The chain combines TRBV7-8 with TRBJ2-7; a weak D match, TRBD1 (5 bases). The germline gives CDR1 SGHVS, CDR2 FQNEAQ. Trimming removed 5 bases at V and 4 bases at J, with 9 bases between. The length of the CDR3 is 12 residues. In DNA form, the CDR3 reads TGTGCCAGCAGCCCTGGGGCGTACGAGCAGTACTTC. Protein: CASSPGAYEQYF.

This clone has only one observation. CDR3 in DNA: TGTGCCAGCAGCTTGGTACTAGGTCGGGAGACCCAGTACTTC. Protein sequence: CASSLVLGRETQYF. The rearrangement uses TRBV7-2 and TRBJ2-5, with D tentatively TRBD2 (5 bases). In germline, CDR1 is SGHTA, CDR2 FQGNSA. This CDR3 spans 14 amino acids. V was clipped by 3 bases and J by 5 bases, with 13 bases between them.

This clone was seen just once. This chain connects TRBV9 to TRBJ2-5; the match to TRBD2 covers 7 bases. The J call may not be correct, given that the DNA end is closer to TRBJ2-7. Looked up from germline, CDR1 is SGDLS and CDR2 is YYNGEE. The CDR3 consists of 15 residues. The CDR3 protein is CASSRSGVDSYEQYF. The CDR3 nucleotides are TGTGCCAGCAGCCGAAGCGGGGTAGACTCCTACGAGCAGTACTTC.